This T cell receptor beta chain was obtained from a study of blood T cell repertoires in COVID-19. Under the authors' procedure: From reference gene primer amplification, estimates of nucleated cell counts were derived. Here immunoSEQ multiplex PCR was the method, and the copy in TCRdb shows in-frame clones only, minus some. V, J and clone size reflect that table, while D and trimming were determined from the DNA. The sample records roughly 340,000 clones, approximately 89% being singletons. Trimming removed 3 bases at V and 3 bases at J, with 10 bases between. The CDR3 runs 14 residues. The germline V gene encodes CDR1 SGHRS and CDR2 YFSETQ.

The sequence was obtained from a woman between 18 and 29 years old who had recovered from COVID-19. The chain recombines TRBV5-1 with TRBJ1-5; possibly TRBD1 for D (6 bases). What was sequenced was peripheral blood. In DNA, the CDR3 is TGCGCCAGCAGCTCAGGACAGAACAATCAGCCCCAGCATTTT. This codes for CASSSGQNNQPQHF. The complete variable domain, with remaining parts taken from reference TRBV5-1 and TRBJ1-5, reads KAGVTQTPRYLIKTRGQQVTLSCSPISGHRSVSWYQQTPGQGLQFLFEYFSETQRNKGNFPGRFSGRQFSNSRSEMNVSTLELGDSALYLCASSSGQNNQPQHFGDGTRLSIL.